The clone carrying this TCR beta chain was seen many times. Its antigen remains unknown. Template switching by 5'RACE produced TCR cDNA, adding a universal primer site and UMIs. TCRdb called the 5' RACE reads again in MiXCR, with one record for every CDR3 protein. The sample has under 90,000 distinct CDR3 sequences, about 7% seen once. The data belong to a study of T cells after yellow fever vaccination. Turning to the study itself: The SMART-Seq v4 Ultra Low Input method served to prepare the low-cell-number fractions. Study observations and caveats: There was a possibility that FACS-sorted repertoires contained abundant clonotypes contaminating from the bulk population.

The J segment lost 5 bases and the V segment lost 6 bases, leaving 12 bases of the junction unmatched. The CDR3 covers 15 residues. Per the germline V gene, CDR1 is LNHDA and CDR2 is SQIVND (reference sequence). The chain combines TRBV19 with TRBJ2-5; the match to TRBD1 covers 7 bases. The starting material was CD8+ T cells sorted from PBMCs, obtained 45 days after the first yellow fever vaccination. The TCR was taken from a man between 18 and 29 years old who received the YFV17D yellow fever vaccine. The CDR3 loop reads CASRRKDRARETQYF. CDR3 nucleotides: TGTGCCAGTAGAAGGAAAGACAGGGCCCGGGAGACCCAGTACTTC.